This T cell receptor beta chain was retrieved from a study of blood T cell repertoires in COVID-19. Study-level information: Donors in the United States, Italy and Spain gave samples during acute or convalescent COVID-19. T cells, B-cell-depleted T cells, or PBMCs provided the cDNA or gDNA that served as material.

The V segment lost 8 bases and the J segment 3 bases; nucleotides outside the gene matches: 10. Per germline, CDR1 SGHVS and CDR2 FNYEAQ. CDR3 length equals 15 residues. This table comes from immunoSEQ multiplex PCR, and its TCRdb copy is limited to in-frame clones, with some not included. The data show around 57,000 clones, 90% to 95% seen once. The rearrangement joins TRBV7-6 to TRBJ2-3, with 8 bases aligning to TRBD1. Source material: peripheral blood. This receptor was obtained from a man aged 45-65 years with acute or convalescent COVID-19. CDR3 sequence (DNA): TGTGCCAGCGGCCCCACAGGGGGGTTGACAGATACGCAGTATTTT. The encoded protein is CASGPTGGLTDTQYF.